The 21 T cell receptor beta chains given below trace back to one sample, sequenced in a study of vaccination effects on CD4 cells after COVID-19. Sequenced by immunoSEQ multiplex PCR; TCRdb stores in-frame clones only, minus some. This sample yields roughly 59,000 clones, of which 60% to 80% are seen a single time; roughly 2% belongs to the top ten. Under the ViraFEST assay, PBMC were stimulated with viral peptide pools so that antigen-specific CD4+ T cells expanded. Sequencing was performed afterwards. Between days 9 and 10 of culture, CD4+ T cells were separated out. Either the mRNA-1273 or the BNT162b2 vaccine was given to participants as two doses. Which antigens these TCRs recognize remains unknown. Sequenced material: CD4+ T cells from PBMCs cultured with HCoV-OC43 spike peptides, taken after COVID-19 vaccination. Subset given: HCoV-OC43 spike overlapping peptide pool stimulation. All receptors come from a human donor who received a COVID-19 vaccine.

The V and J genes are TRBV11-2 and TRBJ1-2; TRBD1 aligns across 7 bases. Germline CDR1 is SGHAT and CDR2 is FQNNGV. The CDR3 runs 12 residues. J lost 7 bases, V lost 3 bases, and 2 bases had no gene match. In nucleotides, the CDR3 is TGTGCCAGCAGCTTGACAGGGTTTGGCTACACCTTC. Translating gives CASSLTGFGYTF.

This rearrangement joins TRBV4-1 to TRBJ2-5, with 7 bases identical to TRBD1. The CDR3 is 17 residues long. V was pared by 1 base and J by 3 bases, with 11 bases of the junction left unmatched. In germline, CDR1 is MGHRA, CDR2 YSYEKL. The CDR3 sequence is CASSQVPRGGREETQYF. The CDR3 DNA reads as TGCGCCAGCAGCCAAGTCCCCAGAGGGGGCAGGGAAGAGACCCAGTACTTC.

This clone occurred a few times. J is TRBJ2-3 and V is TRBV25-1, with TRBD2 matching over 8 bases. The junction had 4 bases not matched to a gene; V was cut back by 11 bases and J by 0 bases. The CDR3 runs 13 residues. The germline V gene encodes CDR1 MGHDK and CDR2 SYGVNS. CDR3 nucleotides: TGTGCCTGCCAGCGGGGGAGCACAGATACGCAGTATTTT. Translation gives CACQRGSTDTQYF. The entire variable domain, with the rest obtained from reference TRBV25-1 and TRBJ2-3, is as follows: EADIYQTPRYLVIGTGKKITLECSQTMGHDKMYWYQQDPGMELHLIHYSYGVNSTEKGDLSSESTVSRIRTEHFPLTLESARPSHTSQYLCACQRGSTDTQYFGPGTRLTVL.

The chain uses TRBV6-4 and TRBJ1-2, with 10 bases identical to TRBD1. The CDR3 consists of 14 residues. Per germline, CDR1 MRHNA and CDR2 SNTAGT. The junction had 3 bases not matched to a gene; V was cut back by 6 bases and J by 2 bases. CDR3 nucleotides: TGTGCCAGCAGAGGACAGGGGGGAAACTATGGCTACACCTTC. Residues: CASRGQGGNYGYTF.

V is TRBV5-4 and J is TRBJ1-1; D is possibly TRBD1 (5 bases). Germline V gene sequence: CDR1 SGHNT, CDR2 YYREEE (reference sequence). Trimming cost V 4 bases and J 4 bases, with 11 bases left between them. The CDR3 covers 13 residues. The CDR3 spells CASSRDSGTEAFF. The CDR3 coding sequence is TGTGCCAGCAGCAGGGACTCGGGCACTGAAGCTTTCTTT.

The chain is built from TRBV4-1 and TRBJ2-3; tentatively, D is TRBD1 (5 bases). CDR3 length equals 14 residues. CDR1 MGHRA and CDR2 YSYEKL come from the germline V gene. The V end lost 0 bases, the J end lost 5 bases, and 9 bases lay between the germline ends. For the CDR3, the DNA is TGCGCCAGCAGCCAAGATCAAACAGGAGATACGCAGTATTTT. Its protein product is CASSQDQTGDTQYF.

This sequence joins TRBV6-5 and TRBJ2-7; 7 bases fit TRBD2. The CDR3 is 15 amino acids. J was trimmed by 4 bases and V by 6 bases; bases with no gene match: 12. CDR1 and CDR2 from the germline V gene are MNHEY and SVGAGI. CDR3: CASRTGTGLPYEQYV. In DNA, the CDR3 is TGTGCCAGCAGGACTGGAACGGGACTACCTTACGAGCAGTACGTC.

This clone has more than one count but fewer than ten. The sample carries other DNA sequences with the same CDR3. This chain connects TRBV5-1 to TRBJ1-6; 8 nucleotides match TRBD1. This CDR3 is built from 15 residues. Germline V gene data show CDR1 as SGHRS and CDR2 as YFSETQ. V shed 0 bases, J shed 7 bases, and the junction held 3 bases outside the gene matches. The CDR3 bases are TGCGCCAGCAGCTTGGTAGGGGACAGGAATTCACCCCTCCACTTT. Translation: CASSLVGDRNSPLHF.

CDR3 DNA: TGTGCCAGTAGTATATCTGACAGGGGGAACTATGGCTACACCTTC. Encoded protein: CASSISDRGNYGYTF. This rearrangement joins TRBV19 to TRBJ1-2, with 9 bases matching TRBD1. V dropped 2 bases and J dropped 2; count of bases not matched to a gene: 3. Germline CDR1 and CDR2: LNHDA and SQIVND (reference sequence). This CDR3 has 15 amino acids.

DNA of the CDR3: TGTGCCAGCAAAAGCAGGGGGCAATCCGAGCAGTACGTC. Amino acid sequence: CASKSRGQSEQYV. The chain couples TRBV2 to TRBJ2-7, with 8 positions matching TRBD1. Germline V gene lookup returns CDR1 SNHLY and CDR2 FYNNEI. The CDR3 has 13 amino acids. The V segment lost 7 bases and the J segment 6 bases; nucleotides outside the gene matches: 8.

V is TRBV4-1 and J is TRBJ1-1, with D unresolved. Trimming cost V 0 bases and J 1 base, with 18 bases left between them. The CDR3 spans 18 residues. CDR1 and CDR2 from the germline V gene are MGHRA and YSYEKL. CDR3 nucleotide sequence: TGCGCCAGCAGCCAAGATGGTGGCAAAAAATCCAGGAACACTGAAGCTTTCTTT. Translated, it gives CASSQDGGKKSRNTEAFF.

CDR3: CASSLSQPTDTQYF. The CDR3 coding sequence is TGCGCCAGCAGCTTGAGCCAGCCCACAGATACGCAGTATTTT. V usage is TRBV5-1 and J usage is TRBJ2-3; D is unresolved. Trimming left V 1 base short and J 2 bases short, with 8 bases between. Germline V lookup: CDR1 SGHRS, CDR2 YFSETQ. The CDR3 runs 14 residues.

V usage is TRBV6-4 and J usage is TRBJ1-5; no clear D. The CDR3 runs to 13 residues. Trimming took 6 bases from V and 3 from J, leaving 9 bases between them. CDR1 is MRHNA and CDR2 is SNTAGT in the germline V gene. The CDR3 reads CASSATNNQPQHF. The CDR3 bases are TGTGCCAGCAGCGCAACCAACAATCAGCCCCAGCATTTT.

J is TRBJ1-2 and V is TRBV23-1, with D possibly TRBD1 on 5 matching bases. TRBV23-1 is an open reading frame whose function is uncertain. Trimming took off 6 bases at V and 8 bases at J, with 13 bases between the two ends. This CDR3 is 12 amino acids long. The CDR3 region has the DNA TGCGCCAGCAGGAGGGGTGCGGGAGGCTACACCTTC. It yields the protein CASRRGAGGYTF.

In DNA form, the CDR3 reads TGTGCCACCAGCAGAGATGTAGGTAGCTCTGGAAACACCATATATTTT. Translating it yields CATSRDVGSSGNTIYF. The chain couples TRBV15 to TRBJ1-3, with D unclear. Germline V lookup: CDR1 LNHNV, CDR2 YYDKDF (reference sequence). The CDR3 length is 16 residues. V shed 0 bases and J shed 0 bases, with 9 bases lying between them.

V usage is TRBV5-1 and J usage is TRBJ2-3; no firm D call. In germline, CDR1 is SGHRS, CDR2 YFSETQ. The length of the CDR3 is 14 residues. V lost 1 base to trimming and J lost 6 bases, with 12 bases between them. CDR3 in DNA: TGCGCCAGCAGCTTGATTTGGGGTTCGGATACGCAGTATTTT. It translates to CASSLIWGSDTQYF.

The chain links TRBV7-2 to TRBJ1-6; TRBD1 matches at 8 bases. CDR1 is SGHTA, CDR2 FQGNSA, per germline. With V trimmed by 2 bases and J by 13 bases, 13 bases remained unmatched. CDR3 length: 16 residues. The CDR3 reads CASSLSVGTGMGPLHF. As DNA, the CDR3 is TGTGCCAGCAGCTTATCCGTAGGGACAGGAATGGGGCCCCTCCACTTT.

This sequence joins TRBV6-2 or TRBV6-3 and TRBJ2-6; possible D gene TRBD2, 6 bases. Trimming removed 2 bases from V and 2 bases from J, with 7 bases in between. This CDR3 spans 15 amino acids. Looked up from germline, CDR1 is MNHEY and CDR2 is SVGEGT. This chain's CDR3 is CASSYGGTGANVLTF. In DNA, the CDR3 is TGTGCCAGCAGTTACGGGGGGACTGGGGCCAACGTCCTGACTTTC.

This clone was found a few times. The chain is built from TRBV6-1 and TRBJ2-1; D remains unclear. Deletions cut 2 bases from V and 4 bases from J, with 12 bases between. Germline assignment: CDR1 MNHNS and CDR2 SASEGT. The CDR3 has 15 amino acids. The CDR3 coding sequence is TGTGCCAGCAGTGAATATGCGACACCTTACAATGAGCAGTTCTTC. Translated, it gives CASSEYATPYNEQFF.

The CDR3 sequence is CASRTRDSPYNEQFF. CDR3 in DNA: TGTGCCAGCAGGACCCGGGACAGTCCCTACAATGAGCAGTTCTTC. The rearrangement links TRBV2 to TRBJ2-1, with 7 bases that match TRBD1. CDR1 is SNHLY and CDR2 is FYNNEI in the germline V gene. The CDR3 is made up of 15 amino acids. V trimming: 6 bases; J trimming: 2 bases; junction bases outside the gene matches: 7.

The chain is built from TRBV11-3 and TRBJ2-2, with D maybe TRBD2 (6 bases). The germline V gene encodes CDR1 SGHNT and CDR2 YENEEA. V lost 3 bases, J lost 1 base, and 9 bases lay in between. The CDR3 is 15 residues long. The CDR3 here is CASSFSRGNTGELFF. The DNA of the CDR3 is TGTGCCAGCAGCTTCTCGCGGGGGAACACCGGGGAGCTGTTTTTT.